The clone carrying this T cell receptor beta chain was picked up a small number of times. The target antigen is unknown. Germline V gene sequence: CDR1 SNHLY, CDR2 FYNNEI. V shed 0 bases and J 4 bases; nucleotides not matched to a gene: 5. The CDR3 extends over 15 amino acids. This sample is drawn from a study of post-analysis software for immune sequencing data. Study findings and constraints: Compared with controls, patients had more of five or six TRBV segments, including TRBV5-6, TRBV5-1 and TRBV20-1.

Presence of unique molecular identifiers characterized the TCR beta cDNA libraries. Each CDR3 protein is one row after TCRdb ran MiXCR on the PCR reads. The sample gives 700,000 to 900,000 distinct CDR3 sequences, about 43% of which show up once; over 4.5% is in the top ten. Sequences were obtained from blood. The sequence came from a girl aged 5 to 17 with multiple sclerosis. The rearrangement joins TRBV2 to TRBJ2-5, with TRBD2 matching over 7 bases. Here the CDR3 reads CASSEALLAVETQYF. In DNA, the CDR3 is TGTGCCAGCAGTGAAGCGCTTCTAGCGGTAGAGACCCAGTACTTC.